The rows below give T cell receptor beta chains drawn from one sample of a study of T cell repertoires in cytomegalovirus infection. TCRdb re-called the reads with MiXCR, one entry per CDR3 protein. The sample has hundreds of thousands of distinct CDR3 sequences; less than 40% are singletons. The sample comprised PBMCs. The receptors derive from a human donor in good health (CMV status not recorded). Some clones in this sample may be carry-over from other donors' samples. CDR3s include the opening cysteine and the closing phenylalanine or tryptophan. A D gene is named only where the DNA matches it firmly. Clone size is shown for a subset of rows, as once, few, many or a class of expanded clone.

abundance	j_gene	v_gene	d_gene	CDR3nt	CDR3aa
few	TRBJ1-2	TRBV19	-	TGTGCCAGTACCTCCCAGGCACCCGGACTTTATGGCTACACCTTC	CASTSQAPGLYGYTF
few	TRBJ1-1	TRBV10-3	TRBD1	TGTGCCATCAGTGGATCACAGGGGAGGACTGAAGCTTTCTTT	CAISGSQGRTEAFF
few	TRBJ1-3	TRBV20-1	-	TGCAGTGCTGAGACAGGCTCTGGAAACACCATATATTTT	CSAETGSGNTIYF
-	TRBJ2-7	TRBV28	-	TGTACCAGCAGCACCCCTCGGACCACCTTTGTAACCTACGAGCAGTACTTC	CTSSTPRTTFVTYEQYF
-	TRBJ1-2	TRBV10-3	-	TGTGCCATCAGCCTCGAACTCAGGGGCTCTGGCTACACCTTC	CAISLELRGSGYTF
-	TRBJ1-2	TRBV7-9	-	TGTGCCAGCAGCTTAGGAGGGGGAAGGAGAAGCTACACCTTC	CASSLGGGRRSYTF
-	TRBJ2-1	TRBV28	-	TGTGCCAGCAGTTTAACCAGGGCTACACACAATGAGCAGTTCTTC	CASSLTRATHNEQFF
-	TRBJ2-3	TRBV4-1	-	TGCGCCAGCAGCCAGGCTCTCGGGGTCCTTCCCGATACGCAGTATTTT	CASSQALGVLPDTQYF
-	TRBJ2-3	TRBV29-1	-	TGCAGCGTTGAAGGGGCGACAGCCCCGAAGGTGGCAGATACGCAGTATTTT	CSVEGATAPKVADTQYF
few	TRBJ2-5	TRBV7-6	TRBD2	TGTGCCAGCAGCGTACTAGCGGTACAAGAGACCCAGTACTTC	CASSVLAVQETQYF
few	TRBJ1-6	TRBV2	TRBD1	TGTGCCAGCAGGGCCGGGACAGGTTTTAATTCACCCCTCCACTTT	CASRAGTGFNSPLHF
few	TRBJ2-3	TRBV6-4	-	TGTGCCAGCAGTTTGGACTCCTTTAGCACAGATACGCAGTATTTT	CASSLDSFSTDTQYF
many	TRBJ2-5	TRBV7-2	TRBD1	TGTGCCAGCAGCTTAGAGCCTACAGGGGGGAAGACCCAGTACTTC	CASSLEPTGGKTQYF
few	TRBJ1-2	TRBV18	TRBD1	TGTGCCAGCTCAGAGACAGGGGGCAACTATGGCTACACCTTC	CASSETGGNYGYTF
many	TRBJ1-2	TRBV7-9	-	TGTGCCAGCAGTGCGGACCCACTGGGAATCCATGGCTACACCTTC	CASSADPLGIHGYTF
-	TRBJ2-1	TRBV19	TRBD1	TGTGCCAGTAGTATCCCGACAGGGGAAGGATACAATGAGCAGTTCTTC	CASSIPTGEGYNEQFF
few	TRBJ2-5	TRBV27	-	TGTGCCAGCAGCAACAGGGGCCGACTAGTCGGGGAGACCCAGTACTTC	CASSNRGRLVGETQYF
-	TRBJ1-5	TRBV10-3	-	TGTGCCATCAGTGAGTCAAGGGCAGGCACTCAAACAGGGAATCAGCCCCAGCATTTT	CAISESRAGTQTGNQPQHF
-	TRBJ1-2	TRBV11-2	TRBD1	TGTGCCAGCAGAGGTACAGGGGGCGCGGGTGGCTACACCTTC	CASRGTGGAGGYTF
-	TRBJ2-7	TRBV6-2/TRBV6-3	TRBD2	TGTGCCAGCAATACGGGCCAGCGGGAGACCTACGAGCAGTACTTC	CASNTGQRETYEQYF
-	TRBJ2-3	TRBV5-4	-	TGTGCCAGCAGCTTGATCCTCACAGATACGCAGTATTTT	CASSLILTDTQYF
-	TRBJ2-3	TRBV29-1	-	TGCAGCGTTCCGGATGGTTCAGATACGCAGTATTTT	CSVPDGSDTQYF
-	TRBJ2-5	TRBV15	-	TGTGCCACCAGCAGAGGAATGGATACCCATTACTTC	CATSRGMDTHYF
-	TRBJ2-2	TRBV5-6	TRBD1	TGTGCCAGCAGAGGGACAGGGAGGACCGGGGAGCTGTTTTTT	CASRGTGRTGELFF
few	TRBJ1-2	TRBV7-9	TRBD1	TGTGCCAGCAGCCCCCTTGGGCAGGGGGCTGACTATGGCTACACCTTC	CASSPLGQGADYGYTF
-	TRBJ1-1	TRBV13	-	TGTGCCAGCAGCCCACCCACCTGGGACCCCTTGACTGAAGCTTTCTTT	CASSPPTWDPLTEAFF
-	TRBJ1-1	TRBV7-6	-	TGTGCCAGCAGCTTAGCGCGAAGGGCGAACACTGAAGCTTTCTTT	CASSLARRANTEAFF
-	TRBJ1-5	TRBV30	-	TGTGCCTGGAGCCACCCAGACCGGACAGTCAATCAGCCCCAGCATTTT	CAWSHPDRTVNQPQHF
-	TRBJ1-2	TRBV5-1	-	TGCGCCAGCAGCTTGGAGGGCAGGGGTGATGGCTACACCTTC	CASSLEGRGDGYTF
-	TRBJ2-1	TRBV7-6	TRBD1	TGTGCCAGCAGCCGCACCGGGACAGGGGACCCAACTTACTTTAAGGAGCAGTTCTTC	CASSRTGTGDPTYFKEQFF
once	TRBJ2-5	TRBV6-5	TRBD2	TGTGCCAGCAGTAGACTAGCGGGGGGAGAGACCAAGTACTTC	CASSRLAGGETKYF
few	TRBJ2-6	TRBV5-4	TRBD1	TGTGCCAGCAGTCTGGACAGGTCTATAGGGGCCAACGTCCTGACTTTC	CASSLDRSIGANVLTF
few	TRBJ2-7	TRBV24-1	TRBD2	TGTGCCACCAGTGACTCATATAGCGGGAGGCACGAGCAGTACTTC	CATSDSYSGRHEQYF
-	TRBJ2-2	TRBV7-2	TRBD2	TGTGCCAGCGGGACTAGCGGGAGCCTGGGCGGGGAGCTGTTTTTT	CASGTSGSLGGELFF
few	TRBJ2-7	TRBV7-2	-	TGTGCCAGCAGCCCAGCGGGGCAGGGGATCGGCGAGCAGTACTTC	CASSPAGQGIGEQYF
few	TRBJ1-2	TRBV5-1	-	TGCGCCAGCAGCTTGGACGGCGGCTACACCTTC	CASSLDGGYTF
few	TRBJ1-5	TRBV6-1	-	TGTGCCAGCAAAACAGGGCGTCAGCCCCAGCATTTT	CASKTGRQPQHF
-	TRBJ2-2	TRBV5-1	TRBD1	TGCGCCAGCGGACAGGGGAGCACCGGGGAGCTGTTTTTT	CASGQGSTGELFF
few	TRBJ1-5	TRBV28	-	TGTGCCAGCAGTTCCCTCGGGCGGGTGGCAAATCAGCCCCAGCATTTT	CASSSLGRVANQPQHF
-	TRBJ1-6	TRBV25-1	TRBD1	TGTGCCAGCAGTGACGATGGACAGGGGGCGCATCCCCTCCACTTT	CASSDDGQGAHPLHF